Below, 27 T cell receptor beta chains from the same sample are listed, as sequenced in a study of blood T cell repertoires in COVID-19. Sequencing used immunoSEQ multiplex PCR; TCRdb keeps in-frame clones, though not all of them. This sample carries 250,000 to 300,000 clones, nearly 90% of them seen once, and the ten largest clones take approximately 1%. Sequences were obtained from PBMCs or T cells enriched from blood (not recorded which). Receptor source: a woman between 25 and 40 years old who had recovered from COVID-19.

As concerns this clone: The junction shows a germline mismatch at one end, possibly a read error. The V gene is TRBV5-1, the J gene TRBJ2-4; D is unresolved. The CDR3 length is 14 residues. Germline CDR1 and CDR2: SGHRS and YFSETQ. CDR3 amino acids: CASSANTAQNIQYF. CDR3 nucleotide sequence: TGCGCCAGCAGCGCCAACACAGCCCAAAACATTCAGTACTTC.

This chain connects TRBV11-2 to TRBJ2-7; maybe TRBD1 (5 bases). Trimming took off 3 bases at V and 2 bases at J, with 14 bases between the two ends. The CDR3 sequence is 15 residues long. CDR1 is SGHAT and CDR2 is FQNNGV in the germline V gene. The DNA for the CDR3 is TGTGCCAGCAGCTTGGACCTAGACAGTCCCTACGAGCAGTACTTC. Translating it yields CASSLDLDSPYEQYF.

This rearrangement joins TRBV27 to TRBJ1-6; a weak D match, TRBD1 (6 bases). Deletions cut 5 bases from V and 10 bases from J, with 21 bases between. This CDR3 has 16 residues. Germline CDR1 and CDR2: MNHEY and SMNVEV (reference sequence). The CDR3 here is CASSGRTAALRSPLHF. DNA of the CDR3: TGTGCCAGCAGTGGACGGACAGCGGCTCTCCGATCACCCCTCCACTTT.

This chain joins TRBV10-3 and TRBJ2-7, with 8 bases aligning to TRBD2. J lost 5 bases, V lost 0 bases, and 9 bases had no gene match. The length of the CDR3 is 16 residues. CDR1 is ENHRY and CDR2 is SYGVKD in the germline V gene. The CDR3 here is CAISESISGGAHEQYF. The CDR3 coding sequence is TGTGCCATCAGTGAGTCTATAAGCGGGGGAGCACACGAGCAGTACTTC.

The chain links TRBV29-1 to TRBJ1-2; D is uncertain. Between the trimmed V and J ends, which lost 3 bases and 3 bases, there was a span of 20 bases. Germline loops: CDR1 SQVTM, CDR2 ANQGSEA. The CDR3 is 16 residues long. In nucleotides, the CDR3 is TGCAGCGTTGAGGAACGCCGACTCCACTCCGACTATGGCTACACCTTC. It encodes CSVEERRLHSDYGYTF.

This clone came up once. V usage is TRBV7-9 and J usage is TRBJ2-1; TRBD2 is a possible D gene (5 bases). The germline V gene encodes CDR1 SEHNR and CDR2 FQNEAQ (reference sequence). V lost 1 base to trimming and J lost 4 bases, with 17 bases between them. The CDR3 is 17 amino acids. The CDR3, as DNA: TGTGCCAGCAGCTTAGGAGGGTGGCAGGTTGATTACAATGAGCAGTTCTTC. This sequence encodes CASSLGGWQVDYNEQFF. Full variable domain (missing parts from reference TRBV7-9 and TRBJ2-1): DTGVSQNPRHKITKRGQNVTFRCDPISEHNRLYWYRQTLGQGPEFLTYFQNEAQLEKSRLLSDRFSAERPKGSFSTLEIQRTEQGDSAMYLCASSLGGWQVDYNEQFFGPGTRLTVL.

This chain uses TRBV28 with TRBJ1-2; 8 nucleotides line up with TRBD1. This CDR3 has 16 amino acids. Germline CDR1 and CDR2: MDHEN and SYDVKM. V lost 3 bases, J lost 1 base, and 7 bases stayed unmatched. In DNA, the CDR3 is TGTGCCAGCAGTTTCGGACAGGGCCTTCTTAACTATGGCTACACCTTC. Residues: CASSFGQGLLNYGYTF.

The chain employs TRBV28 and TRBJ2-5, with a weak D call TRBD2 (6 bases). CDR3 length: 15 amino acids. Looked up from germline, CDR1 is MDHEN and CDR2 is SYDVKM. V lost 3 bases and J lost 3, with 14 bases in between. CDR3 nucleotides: TGTGCCAGCAGTTTGGATGCGGGATGGAAAGAGACCCAGTACTTC. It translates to CASSLDAGWKETQYF.

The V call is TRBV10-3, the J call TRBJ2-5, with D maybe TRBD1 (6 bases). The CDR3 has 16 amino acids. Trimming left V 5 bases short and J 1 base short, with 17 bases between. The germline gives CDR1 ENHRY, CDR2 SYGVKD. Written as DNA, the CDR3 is TGTGCCATCAGTATAAGAACAGGGCCCGGCCAAGAGACCCAGTACTTC. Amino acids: CAISIRTGPGQETQYF.

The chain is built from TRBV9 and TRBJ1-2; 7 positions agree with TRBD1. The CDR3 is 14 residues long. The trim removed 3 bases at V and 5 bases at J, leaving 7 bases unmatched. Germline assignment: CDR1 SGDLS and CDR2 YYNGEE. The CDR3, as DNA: TGTGCCAGCAGCGGTGACAGGGCTTCGTATGGCTACACCTTC. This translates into CASSGDRASYGYTF.

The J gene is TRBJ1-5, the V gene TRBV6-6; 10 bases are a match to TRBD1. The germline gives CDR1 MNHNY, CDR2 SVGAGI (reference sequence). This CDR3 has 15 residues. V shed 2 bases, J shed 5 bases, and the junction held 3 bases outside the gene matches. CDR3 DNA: TGTGCCAGCAGTTACGACAGGGGGCGCGATCAGCCCCAGCATTTT. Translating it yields CASSYDRGRDQPQHF.

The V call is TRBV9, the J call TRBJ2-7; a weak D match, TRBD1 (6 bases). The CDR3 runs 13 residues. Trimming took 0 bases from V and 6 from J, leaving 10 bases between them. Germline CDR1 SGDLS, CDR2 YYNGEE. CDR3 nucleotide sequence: TGTGCCAGCAGCGTAGCCGACAGGAGCGAGCAGTACTTC. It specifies CASSVADRSEQYF.

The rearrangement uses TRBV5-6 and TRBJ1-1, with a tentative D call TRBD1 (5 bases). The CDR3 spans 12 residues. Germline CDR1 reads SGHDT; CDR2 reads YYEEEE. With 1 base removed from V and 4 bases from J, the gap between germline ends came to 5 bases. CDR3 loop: CASSLQGTEAFF. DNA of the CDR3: TGTGCCAGCAGCTTGCAGGGCACTGAAGCTTTCTTT.

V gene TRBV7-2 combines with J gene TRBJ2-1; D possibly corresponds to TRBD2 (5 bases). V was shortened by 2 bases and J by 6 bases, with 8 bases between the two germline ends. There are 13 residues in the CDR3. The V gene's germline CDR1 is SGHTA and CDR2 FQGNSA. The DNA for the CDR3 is TGTGCCAGCAGCTTATGGGCGGGCAATGAGCAGTTCTTC. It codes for CASSLWAGNEQFF.

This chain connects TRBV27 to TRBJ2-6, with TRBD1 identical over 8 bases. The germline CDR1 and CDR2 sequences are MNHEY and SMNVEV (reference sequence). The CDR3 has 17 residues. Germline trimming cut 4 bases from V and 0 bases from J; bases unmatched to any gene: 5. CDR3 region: CASSSGTGFSGANVLTF. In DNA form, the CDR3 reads TGTGCCAGCAGTTCCGGGACAGGTTTCTCTGGGGCCAACGTCCTGACTTTC.

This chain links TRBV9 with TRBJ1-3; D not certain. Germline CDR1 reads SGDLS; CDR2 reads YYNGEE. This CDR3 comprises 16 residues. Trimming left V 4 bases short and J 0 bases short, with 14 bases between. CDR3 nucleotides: TGTGCCAGCAGCCCCGGAGGTACCTACTCTGGAAACACCATATATTTT. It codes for CASSPGGTYSGNTIYF. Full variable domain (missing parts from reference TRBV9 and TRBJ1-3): DSGVTQTPKHLITATGQRVTLRCSPRSGDLSVYWYQQSLDQGLQFLIQYYNGEERAKGNILERFSAQQFPDLHSELNLSSLELGDSALYFCASSPGGTYSGNTIYFGEGSWLTVV.

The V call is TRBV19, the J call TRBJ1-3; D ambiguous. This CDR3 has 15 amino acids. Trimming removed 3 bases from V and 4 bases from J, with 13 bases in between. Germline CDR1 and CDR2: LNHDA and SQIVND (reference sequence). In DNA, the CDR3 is TGTGCCAGTAGTATCTCCCGGGTCTCCGGAAACACCATATATTTT. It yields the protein CASSISRVSGNTIYF.

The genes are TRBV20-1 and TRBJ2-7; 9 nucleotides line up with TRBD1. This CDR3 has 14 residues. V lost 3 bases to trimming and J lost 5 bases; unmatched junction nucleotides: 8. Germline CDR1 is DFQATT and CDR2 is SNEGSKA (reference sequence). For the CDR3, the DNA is TGCAGTGCTAGTGCCGGACAGGGGACCCACGAGCAGTACTTC. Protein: CSASAGQGTHEQYF.

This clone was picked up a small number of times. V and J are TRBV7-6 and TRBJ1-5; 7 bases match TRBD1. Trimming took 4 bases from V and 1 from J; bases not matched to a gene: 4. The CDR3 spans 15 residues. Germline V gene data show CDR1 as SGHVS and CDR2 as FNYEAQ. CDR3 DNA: TGTGCCAGCAGCTCCCTACAGGGGAGCAATCAGCCCCAGCATTTT. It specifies CASSSLQGSNQPQHF.

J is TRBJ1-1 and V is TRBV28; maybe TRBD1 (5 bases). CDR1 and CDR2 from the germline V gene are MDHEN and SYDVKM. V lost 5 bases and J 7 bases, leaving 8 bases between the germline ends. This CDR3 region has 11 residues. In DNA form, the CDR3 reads TGTGCCAGCAGTCTCACAGGTGAAGCTTTCTTT. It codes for CASSLTGEAFF.

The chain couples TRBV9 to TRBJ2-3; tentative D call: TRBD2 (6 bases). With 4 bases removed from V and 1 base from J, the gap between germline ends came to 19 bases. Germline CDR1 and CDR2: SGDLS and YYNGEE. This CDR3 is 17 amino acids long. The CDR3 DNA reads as TGTGCCAGCAGCTCATCAGCTCTAAGACTAGGCACAGATACGCAGTATTTT. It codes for CASSSSALRLGTDTQYF.

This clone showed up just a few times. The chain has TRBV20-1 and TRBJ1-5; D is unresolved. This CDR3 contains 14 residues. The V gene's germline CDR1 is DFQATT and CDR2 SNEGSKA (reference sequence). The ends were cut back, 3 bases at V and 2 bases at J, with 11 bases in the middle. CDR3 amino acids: CSASKNSGNQPQHF. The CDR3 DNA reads TGCAGTGCTAGTAAAAATTCCGGCAATCAGCCCCAGCATTTT.

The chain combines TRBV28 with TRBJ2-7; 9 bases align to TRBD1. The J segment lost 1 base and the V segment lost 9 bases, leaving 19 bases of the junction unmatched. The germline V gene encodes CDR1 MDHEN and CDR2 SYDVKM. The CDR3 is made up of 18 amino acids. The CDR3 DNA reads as TGTGCCAGTCAATCCTTCGACCTAACAGGGGGCGCATCCTACGAGCAGTACTTC. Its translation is CASQSFDLTGGASYEQYF.

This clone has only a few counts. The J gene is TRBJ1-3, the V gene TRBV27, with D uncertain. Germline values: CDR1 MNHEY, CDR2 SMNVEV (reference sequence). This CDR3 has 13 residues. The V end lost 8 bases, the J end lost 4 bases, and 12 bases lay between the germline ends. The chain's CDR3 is CASLSLSGNTIYF. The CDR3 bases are TGTGCCAGCCTAAGCCTCTCCGGAAACACCATATATTTT.

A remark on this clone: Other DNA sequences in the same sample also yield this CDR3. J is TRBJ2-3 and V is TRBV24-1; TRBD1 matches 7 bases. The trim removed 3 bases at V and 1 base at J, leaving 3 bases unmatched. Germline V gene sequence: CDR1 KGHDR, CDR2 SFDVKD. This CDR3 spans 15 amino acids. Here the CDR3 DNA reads TGTGCCACCAGTGATCCAGGACAGGGCACAGATACGCAGTATTTT. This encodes CATSDPGQGTDTQYF.

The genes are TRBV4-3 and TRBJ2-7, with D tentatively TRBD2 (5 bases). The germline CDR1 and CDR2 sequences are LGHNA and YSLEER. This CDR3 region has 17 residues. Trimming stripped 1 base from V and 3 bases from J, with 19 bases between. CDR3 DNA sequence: TGCGCCAGCAGCCAAGGACGCCCGGGGAGAGGTGACTACGAGCAGTACTTC. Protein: CASSQGRPGRGDYEQYF.

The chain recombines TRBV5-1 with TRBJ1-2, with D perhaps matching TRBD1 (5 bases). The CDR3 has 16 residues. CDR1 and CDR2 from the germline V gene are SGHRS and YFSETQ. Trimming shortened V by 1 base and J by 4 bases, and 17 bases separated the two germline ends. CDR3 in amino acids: CASSLYISAGSYGYTF. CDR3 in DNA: TGCGCCAGCAGCTTGTATATTAGTGCAGGGTCCTATGGCTACACCTTC.